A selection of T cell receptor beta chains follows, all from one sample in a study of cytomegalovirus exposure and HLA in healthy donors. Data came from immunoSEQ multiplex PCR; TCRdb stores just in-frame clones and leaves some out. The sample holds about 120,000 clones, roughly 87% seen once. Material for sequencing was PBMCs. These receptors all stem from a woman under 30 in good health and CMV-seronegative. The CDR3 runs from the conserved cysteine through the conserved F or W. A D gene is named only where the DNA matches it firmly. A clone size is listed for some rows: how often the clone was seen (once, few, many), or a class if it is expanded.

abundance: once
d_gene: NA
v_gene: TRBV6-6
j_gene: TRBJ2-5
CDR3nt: TGTGCCAGCAACGAGGCTGGGGAGACCCAGTACTTC
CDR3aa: CASNEAGETQYF

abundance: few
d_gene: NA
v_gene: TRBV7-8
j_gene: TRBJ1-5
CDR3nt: TGTGCCAGCAGCTGGGCCGGGAGGGAGAATCAGCCCCAGCATTTT
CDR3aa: CASSWAGRENQPQHF

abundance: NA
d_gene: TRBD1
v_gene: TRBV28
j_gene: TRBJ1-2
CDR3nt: TGTGCCAGCAGTCCAGGGGGAGGCTATGGCTACACCTTC
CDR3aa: CASSPGGGYGYTF

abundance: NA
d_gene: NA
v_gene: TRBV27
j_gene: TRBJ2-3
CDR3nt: TGTGCCAGCAGTCTCCTTACAGGGATAACTAGCACAGATACGCAGTATTTT
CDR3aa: CASSLLTGITSTDTQYF

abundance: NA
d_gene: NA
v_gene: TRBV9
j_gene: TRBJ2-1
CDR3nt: TGTGCCAGCAGCGTAGAGGGGGACCTTTACAATGAGCAGTTCTTC
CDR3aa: CASSVEGDLYNEQFF

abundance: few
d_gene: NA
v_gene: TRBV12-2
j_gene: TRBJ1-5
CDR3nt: TGTGCAAGTCGCTTTAATAATCCTCCGGGTCAGCCCCAGCATTTT
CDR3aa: CASRFNNPPGQPQHF

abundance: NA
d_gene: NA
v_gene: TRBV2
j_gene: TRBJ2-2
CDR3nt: TGTGCCAGCAAGGGGAAGAGGGGGTCGACCGGGGAGCTGTTTTTT
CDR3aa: CASKGKRGSTGELFF

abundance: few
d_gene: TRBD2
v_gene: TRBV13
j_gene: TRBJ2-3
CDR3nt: TGTGCCAGCAGCTTGGGACTAGCGGGTACCACAGATACGCAGTATTTT
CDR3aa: CASSLGLAGTTDTQYF

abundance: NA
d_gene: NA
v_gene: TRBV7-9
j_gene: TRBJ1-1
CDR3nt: TGTGCCAGCAGCTTAGTAGTGGCTGAAGCTTTCTTT
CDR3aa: CASSLVVAEAFF

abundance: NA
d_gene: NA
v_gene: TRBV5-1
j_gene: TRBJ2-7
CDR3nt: TGCGCCAGCAGCTTGGCATCGGGTATTGCCGCCTACGAGCAGTACTTC
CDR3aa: CASSLASGIAAYEQYF

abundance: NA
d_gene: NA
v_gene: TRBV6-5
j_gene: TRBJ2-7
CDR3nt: TGTGCCAGCAGCCGAAACAGTGCCTACGAGCAGTACTTC
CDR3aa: CASSRNSAYEQYF

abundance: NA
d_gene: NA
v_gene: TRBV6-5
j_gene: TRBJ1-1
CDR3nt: TGTGCCAGCAGGCGAAACAGGGTCTGGAGCACTGAAGCTTTCTTT
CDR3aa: CASRRNRVWSTEAFF

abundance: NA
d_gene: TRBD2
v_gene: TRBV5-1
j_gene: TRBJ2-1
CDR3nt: TGCGCCAGCAGCGCTACTAGCGGGAGTAATGAGCAGTTCTTC
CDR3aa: CASSATSGSNEQFF

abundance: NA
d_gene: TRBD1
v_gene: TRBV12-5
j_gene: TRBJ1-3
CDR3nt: TGTGCTAGTGGTTTGGGACAGGGAGGAGGAAACACCATATATTTT
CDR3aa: CASGLGQGGGNTIYF

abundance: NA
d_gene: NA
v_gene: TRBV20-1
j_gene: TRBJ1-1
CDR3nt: TGCAGTGCTAGGTTTCGGACTGAAGCTTTCTTT
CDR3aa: CSARFRTEAFF

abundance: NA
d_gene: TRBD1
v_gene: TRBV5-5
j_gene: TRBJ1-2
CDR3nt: TGTGCCAGCAGGCTAACAGGGGGCCGAGGCTACACCTTC
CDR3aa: CASRLTGGRGYTF

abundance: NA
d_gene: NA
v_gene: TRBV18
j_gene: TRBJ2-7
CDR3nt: TGTGCCAGCTCACCGCAGGGGCTCCCCTACGAGCAGTACTTC
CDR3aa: CASSPQGLPYEQYF

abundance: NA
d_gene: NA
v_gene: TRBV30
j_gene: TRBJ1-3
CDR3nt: TGTGCCTGGAGTGCAGCGCACTCTGGAAACACCATATATTTT
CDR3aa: CAWSAAHSGNTIYF

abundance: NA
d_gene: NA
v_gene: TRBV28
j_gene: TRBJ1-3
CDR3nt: TGTGCCAGCAGCTACCTCCCCGCCTCTGGAAACACCATATATTTT
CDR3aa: CASSYLPASGNTIYF

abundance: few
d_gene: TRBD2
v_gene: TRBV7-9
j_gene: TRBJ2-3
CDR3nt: TGTTCCAGCAGCTTGGGACTAGCGGGATCTGGCCCAGATACGCAGTATTTT
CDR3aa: CSSSLGLAGSGPDTQYF

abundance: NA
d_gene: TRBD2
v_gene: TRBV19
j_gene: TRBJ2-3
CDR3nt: TGTGCCAGTAGCTCGGGACTAGCGGGGGGGCCTTTGACAGATACGCAGTATTTT
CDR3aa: CASSSGLAGGPLTDTQYF

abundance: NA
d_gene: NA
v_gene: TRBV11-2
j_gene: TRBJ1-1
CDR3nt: TGTGCCAGCAGCTGGGGCTCGAACACTGAAGCTTTCTTT
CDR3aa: CASSWGSNTEAFF

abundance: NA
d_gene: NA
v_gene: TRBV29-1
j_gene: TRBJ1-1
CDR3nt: TGCAGCGGCTACCGTAACACTAAAGCTTTCTTT
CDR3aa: CSGYRNTKAFF

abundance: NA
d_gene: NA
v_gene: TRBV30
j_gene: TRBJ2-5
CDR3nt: TGTGCCTGGAGTAACGGGGGATTAAAGACCCAGTACTTC
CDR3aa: CAWSNGGLKTQYF

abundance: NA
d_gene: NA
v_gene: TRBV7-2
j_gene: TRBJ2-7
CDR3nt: TGTGCCAGCAGCCCTCATATGAGCGCCTACTCCTACGAGCAGTACTTC
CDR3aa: CASSPHMSAYSYEQYF

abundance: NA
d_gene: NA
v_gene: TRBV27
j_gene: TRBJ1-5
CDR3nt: TGTGCCAGCAGTTTAGTCGGTAGCAATCAGCCCCAGCATTTT
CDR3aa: CASSLVGSNQPQHF